This TCR beta chain was found in a study of shared clonotypes between healthy human individuals. Germline assignment: CDR1 MNHNY and CDR2 SVGAGI (reference sequence). The CDR3 runs to 14 residues. J gave up 6 bases and V 5 bases, and 7 bases lay outside the gene matches. Terminally differentiated effector memory CD45RA+ cells were left out of the naive CD8 fraction, which was CD45RO-negative and positively selected for CCR7. The donors, all of them Caucasian adults, lived in Nashville, Tennessee. This table comes from immunoSEQ multiplex PCR, and its TCRdb copy is limited to in-frame clones, with some not included. The sample contains roughly 2.1 million clones, about 93% of which appear only once.

The gene calls are TRBV6-6 and TRBJ2-1, with TRBD2 identical over 7 bases. Sequenced input: naive CD8+ T cells from PBMCs. The TCR was taken from a man between 18 and 35 years old in good health. Some clones in this sample may be carry-over from other donors' samples. CDR3 coding DNA: TGTGCCAGCAGTCAAACCGGCGGGGGCAATGAGCAGTTCTTC. This translates into CASSQTGGGNEQFF.